This entry features one T cell receptor beta chain sequence. What it binds is not known. The data were obtained in a study of vaccination and CD4 T cells after COVID-19. The treatment here: roughly 11-day PBMC culture with coronavirus spike peptide pools or control peptides (ViraFEST assay). The germline CDR1 and CDR2 sequences are DFQATT and SNEGSKA (reference sequence). The CDR3 consists of 16 residues. Unmatched junction bases numbered 14, after V lost 0 bases and J lost 6 bases. Study results and caveats: Rising from roughly 21 to 40, the median of SARS-CoV-2-reactive clonotypes did not change significantly. Spike mono-reactivity was evident in 304 of the 307 vaccine-specific clones derived from convalescent patients.

Sequencing of DNA taken from cultured CD4+ T cells relied on the Oncomine TCR Beta short-read assay. From the PCR reads, TCRdb called clonotypes with MiXCR, one entry per CDR3 protein. Of almost 20,000 distinct CDR3 sequences in the sample, around 55% were seen once. The source material was CD4+ T cells from blood, cultured in vitro. The source is a human donor who had recovered from COVID-19. The gene calls are TRBV20-1 and TRBJ2-7; 7 bases are shared with TRBD2. Written as DNA, the CDR3 is TGCAGTGCTAGAGAGAGGACTAGAAAAGCTGGCGGCGAGCAGTACTTC. Translated: CSARERTRKAGGEQYF.